This T cell receptor (beta chain) was recorded in a study of blood T cell repertoires in COVID-19. Study-wide context: The analysed material was cDNA or gDNA that came from T cells, B-cell-depleted T cells, or PBMCs.

The V gene's germline CDR1 is KGHSH and CDR2 LQKENI. This CDR3 is built from 16 residues. The V end lost 0 bases, the J end lost 5 bases, and 17 bases lay between the germline ends. In its sample, this clone was seen a few times. Original methodology: Reference gene primer amplification yielded estimated nucleated cell counts. The repertoire was sequenced with immunoSEQ multiplex PCR; TCRdb's copy has only in-frame clones and lacks some. The V and J calls and the clone size are those of that table, but D and trimming were determined from the DNA. This table holds about 28,000 clones, 85% to 95% found once.

This chain connects TRBV18 to TRBJ2-7, with D possibly matching TRBD2 (5 bases). The source of this sequence is a woman in her sixties or seventies with COVID-19, enrolled during active disease. The sample comprised peripheral blood. The CDR3 reads CASSPPLTGSSNEQYF. As DNA, the CDR3 is TGTGCCAGCTCACCACCGTTAACGGGAAGCTCTAACGAGCAGTACTTC. Drawing the rest from reference TRBV18 and TRBJ2-7, the complete variable domain is NAGVMQNPRHLVRRRGQEARLRCSPMKGHSHVYWYRQLPEEGLKFMVYLQKENIIDESGMPKERFSAEFPKEGPSILRIQQVVRGDSAAYFCASSPPLTGSSNEQYFGPGTRLTVT.